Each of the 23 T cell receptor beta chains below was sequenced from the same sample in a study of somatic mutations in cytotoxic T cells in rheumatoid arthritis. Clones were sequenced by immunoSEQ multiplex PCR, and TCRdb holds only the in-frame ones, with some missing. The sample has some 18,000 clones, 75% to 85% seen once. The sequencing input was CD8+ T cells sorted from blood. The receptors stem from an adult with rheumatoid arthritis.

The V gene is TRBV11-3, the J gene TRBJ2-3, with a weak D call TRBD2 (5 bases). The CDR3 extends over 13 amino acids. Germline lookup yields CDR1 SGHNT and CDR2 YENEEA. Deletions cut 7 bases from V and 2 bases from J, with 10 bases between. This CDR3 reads CASTGTFTDTQYF. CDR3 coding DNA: TGTGCCAGCACGGGAACATTCACAGATACGCAGTATTTT.

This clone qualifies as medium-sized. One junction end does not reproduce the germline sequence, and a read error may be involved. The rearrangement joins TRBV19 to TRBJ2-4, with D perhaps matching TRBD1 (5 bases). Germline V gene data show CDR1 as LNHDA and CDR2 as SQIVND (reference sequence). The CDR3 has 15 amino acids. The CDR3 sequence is CASSINGAARNIQYF. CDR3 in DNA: TGTGCCAGTAGTATAAATGGGGCAGCCAGAAACATTCAGTACTTC.

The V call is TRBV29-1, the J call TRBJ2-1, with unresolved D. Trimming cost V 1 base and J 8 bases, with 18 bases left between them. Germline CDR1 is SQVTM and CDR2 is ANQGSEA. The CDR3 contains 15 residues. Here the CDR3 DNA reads TGCAGCGTTGAAGTAGGAAGGCGATTCGGCTATGAGCAGTTCTTC. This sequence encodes CSVEVGRRFGYEQFF.

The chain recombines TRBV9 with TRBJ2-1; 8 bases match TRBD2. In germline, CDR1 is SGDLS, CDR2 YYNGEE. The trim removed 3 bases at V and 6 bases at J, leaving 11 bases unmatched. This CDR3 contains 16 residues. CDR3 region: CASSASTSGPTNEQFF. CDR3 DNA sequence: TGTGCCAGCAGCGCAAGTACTAGCGGACCGACCAATGAGCAGTTCTTC.

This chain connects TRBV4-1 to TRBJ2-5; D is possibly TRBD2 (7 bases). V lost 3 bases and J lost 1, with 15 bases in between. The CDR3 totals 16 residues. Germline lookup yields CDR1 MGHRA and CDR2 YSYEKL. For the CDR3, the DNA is TGCGCCAGCAGCCAGCTAGGGGGGAGGGCCCAAGAGACCCAGTACTTC. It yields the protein CASSQLGGRAQETQYF.

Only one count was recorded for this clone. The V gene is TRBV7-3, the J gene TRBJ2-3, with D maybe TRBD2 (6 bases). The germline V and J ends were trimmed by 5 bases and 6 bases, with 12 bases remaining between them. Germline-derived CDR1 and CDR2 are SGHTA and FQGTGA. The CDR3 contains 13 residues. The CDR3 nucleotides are TGTGCCAGCAGCCCGAATCTAGCGGATACGCAGTATTTT. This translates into CASSPNLADTQYF. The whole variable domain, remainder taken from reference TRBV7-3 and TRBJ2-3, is GAGVSQTPSNKVTEKGKYVELRCDPISGHTALYWYRQSLGQGPEFLIYFQGTGAADDSGLPNDRFFAVRPEGSVSTLKIQRTERGDSAVYLCASSPNLADTQYFGPGTRLTVL.

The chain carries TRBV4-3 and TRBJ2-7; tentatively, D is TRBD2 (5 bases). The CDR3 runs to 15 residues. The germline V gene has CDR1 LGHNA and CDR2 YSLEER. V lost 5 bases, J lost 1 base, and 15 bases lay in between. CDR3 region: CASSIFGGRSYEQYF. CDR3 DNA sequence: TGCGCCAGCAGCATATTTGGCGGGCGATCCTACGAGCAGTACTTC.

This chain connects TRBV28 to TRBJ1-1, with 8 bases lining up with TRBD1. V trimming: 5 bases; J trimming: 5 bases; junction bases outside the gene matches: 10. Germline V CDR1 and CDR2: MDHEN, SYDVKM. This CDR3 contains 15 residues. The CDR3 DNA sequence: TGTGCCAGCAGTGCTCCCCTCAGGGGGCGGACTGAAGCTTTCTTT. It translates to CASSAPLRGRTEAFF.

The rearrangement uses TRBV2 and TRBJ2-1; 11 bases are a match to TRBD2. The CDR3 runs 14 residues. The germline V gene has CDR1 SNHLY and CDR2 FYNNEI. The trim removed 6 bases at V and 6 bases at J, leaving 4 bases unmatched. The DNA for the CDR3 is TGTGCCAGCAGCGCCACTAGCGGGAGCAATGAGCAGTTCTTC. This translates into CASSATSGSNEQFF.

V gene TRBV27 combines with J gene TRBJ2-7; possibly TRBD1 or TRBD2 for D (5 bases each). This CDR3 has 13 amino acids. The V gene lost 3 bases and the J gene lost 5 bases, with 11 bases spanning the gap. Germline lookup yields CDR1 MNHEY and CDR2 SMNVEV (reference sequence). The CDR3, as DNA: TGTGCCAGCAGTTTTGGGGGATCTAACGAGCAGTACTTC. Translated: CASSFGGSNEQYF.

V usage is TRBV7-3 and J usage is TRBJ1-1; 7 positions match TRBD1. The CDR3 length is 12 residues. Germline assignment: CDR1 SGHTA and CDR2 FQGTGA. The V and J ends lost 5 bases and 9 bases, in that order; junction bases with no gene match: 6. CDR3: CASSQGGSKAFF. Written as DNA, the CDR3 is TGTGCCAGCAGCCAGGGGGGGAGTAAAGCTTTCTTT.

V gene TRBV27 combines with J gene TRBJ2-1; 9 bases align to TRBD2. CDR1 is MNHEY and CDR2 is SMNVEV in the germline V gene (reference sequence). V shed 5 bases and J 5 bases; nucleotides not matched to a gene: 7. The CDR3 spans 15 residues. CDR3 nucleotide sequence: TGTGCCAGCAGTGAATCGCGGGAGGGAAACAATGAGCAGTTCTTC. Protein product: CASSESREGNNEQFF.

The CDR3 coding sequence is TGCGCCAGCAGCCAACAAAGGGGGACAGGGGGCATAGATACGCAGTATTTT. Its translation is CASSQQRGTGGIDTQYF. The V and J genes are TRBV4-3 and TRBJ2-3, with 12 positions matching TRBD1. This CDR3 comprises 17 residues. Germline CDR1 and CDR2: LGHNA and YSLEER. Losses at the gene ends were 2 bases for V and 5 bases for J; bases not matched to a gene: 8.

CDR3 sequence: CASSFPGYYGYTF. The CDR3 DNA follows: TGTGCCAGCAGTTTTCCAGGGTACTATGGCTACACCTTC. The gene calls are TRBV27 and TRBJ1-2, with a tentative D call TRBD1 (5 bases). The length of the CDR3 is 13 residues. Per germline, CDR1 MNHEY and CDR2 SMNVEV (reference sequence). V lost 3 bases to trimming and J lost 3 bases, with 8 bases between them.

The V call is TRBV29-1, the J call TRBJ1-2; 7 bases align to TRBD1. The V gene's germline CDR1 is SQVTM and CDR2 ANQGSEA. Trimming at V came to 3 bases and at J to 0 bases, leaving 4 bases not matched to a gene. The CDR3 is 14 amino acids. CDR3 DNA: TGCAGCGTTGATAGGGGACAGACTAACTATGGCTACACCTTC. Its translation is CSVDRGQTNYGYTF.

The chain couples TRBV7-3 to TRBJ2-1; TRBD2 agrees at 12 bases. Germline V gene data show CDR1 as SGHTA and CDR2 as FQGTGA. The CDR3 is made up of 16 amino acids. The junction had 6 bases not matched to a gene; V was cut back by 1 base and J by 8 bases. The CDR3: CASSLSPSGGAHEQFF. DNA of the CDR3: TGTGCCAGCAGCTTAAGCCCTAGCGGGGGGGCCCATGAGCAGTTCTTC.

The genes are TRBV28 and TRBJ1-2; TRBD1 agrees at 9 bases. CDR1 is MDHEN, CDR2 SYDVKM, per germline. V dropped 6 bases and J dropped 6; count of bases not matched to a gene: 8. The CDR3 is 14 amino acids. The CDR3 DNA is TGTGCCAGCAGCGTCGAGGGACAGGGAAATGGCTACACCTTC. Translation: CASSVEGQGNGYTF.

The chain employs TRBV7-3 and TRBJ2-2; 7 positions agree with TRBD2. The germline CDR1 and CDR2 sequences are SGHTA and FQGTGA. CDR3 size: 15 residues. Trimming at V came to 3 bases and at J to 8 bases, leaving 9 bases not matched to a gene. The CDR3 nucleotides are TGTGCCAGCAGCTTCGCCGGGACTAACAAGGGGGAGCTGTTTTTT. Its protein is CASSFAGTNKGELFF.

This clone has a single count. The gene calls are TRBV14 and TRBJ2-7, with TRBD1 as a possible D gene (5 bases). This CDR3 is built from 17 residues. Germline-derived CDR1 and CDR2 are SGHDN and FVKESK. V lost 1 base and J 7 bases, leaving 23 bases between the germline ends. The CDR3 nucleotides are TGTGCCAGCAGCCAAGGTTCCCCCCAAGAACCTCAGGGTGAGCAGTACTTC. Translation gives CASSQGSPQEPQGEQYF.

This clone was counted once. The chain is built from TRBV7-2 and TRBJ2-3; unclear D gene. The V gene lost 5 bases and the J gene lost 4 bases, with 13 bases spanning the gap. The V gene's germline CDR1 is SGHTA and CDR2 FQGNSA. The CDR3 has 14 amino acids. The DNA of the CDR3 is TGTGCCAGCAGCCCCGCACTCGGGCCAGATACGCAGTATTTT. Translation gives CASSPALGPDTQYF.

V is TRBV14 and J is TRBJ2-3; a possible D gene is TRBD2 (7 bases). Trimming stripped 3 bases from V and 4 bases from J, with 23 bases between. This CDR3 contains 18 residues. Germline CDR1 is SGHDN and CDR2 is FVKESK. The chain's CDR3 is CASSQVIRSGDTSDTQYF. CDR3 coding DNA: TGTGCCAGCAGCCAGGTCATTAGAAGCGGGGACACATCAGATACGCAGTATTTT.

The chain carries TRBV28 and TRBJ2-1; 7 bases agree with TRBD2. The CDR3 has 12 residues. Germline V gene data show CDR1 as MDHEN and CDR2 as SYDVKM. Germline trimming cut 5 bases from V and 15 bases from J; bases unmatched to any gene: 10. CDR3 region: CASSPGRADRFF. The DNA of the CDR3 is TGTGCCAGCAGTCCGGGGAGGGCCGACCGGTTCTTC. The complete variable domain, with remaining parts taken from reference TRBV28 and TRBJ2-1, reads DVKVTQSSRYLVKRTGEKVFLECVQDMDHENMFWYRQDPGLGLRLIYFSYDVKMKEKGDIPEGYSVSREKKERFSLILESASTNQTSMYLCASSPGRADRFFGPGTRLTVL.

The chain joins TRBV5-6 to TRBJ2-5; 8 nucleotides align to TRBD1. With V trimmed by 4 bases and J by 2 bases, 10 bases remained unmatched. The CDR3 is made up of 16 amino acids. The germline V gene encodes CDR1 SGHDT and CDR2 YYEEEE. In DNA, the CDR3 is TGTGCCAGCAGCGGGGCCTGGACAGGGCAGCAAGAGACCCAGTACTTC. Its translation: CASSGAWTGQQETQYF.